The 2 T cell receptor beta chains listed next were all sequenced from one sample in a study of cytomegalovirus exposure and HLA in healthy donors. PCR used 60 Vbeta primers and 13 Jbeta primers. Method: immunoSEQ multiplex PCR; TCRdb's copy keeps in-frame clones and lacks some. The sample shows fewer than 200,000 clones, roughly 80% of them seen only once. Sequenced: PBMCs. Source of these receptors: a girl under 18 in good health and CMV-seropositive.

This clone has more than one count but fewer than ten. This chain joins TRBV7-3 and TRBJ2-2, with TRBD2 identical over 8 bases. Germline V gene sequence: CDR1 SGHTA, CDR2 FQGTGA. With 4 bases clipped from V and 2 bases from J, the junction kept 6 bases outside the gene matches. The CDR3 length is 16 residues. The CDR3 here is CASSSPSGPNTGELFF. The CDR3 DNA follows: TGTGCCAGCAGCTCTCCTAGCGGGCCAAACACCGGGGAGCTGTTTTTT.

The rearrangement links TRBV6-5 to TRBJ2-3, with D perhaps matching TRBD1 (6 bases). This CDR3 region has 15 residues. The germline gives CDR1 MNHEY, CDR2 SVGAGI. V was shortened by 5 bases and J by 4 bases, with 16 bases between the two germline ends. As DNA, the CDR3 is TGTGCCAGCAGTAAGACAGGTTTGTCCCCAGATACGCAGTATTTT. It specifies CASSKTGLSPDTQYF.